Listed here is a single TCR beta chain. Its antigen remains unidentified. J was trimmed by 11 bases and V by 8 bases; bases with no gene match: 13. The CDR3 consists of 14 residues. Germline CDR1 reads PRHDT; CDR2 reads FYEKMQ (reference sequence). The data were obtained in a study of PD-1 blockade in classical Hodgkin lymphoma. Study-level findings and limits: Newly diagnosed patients had diversity similar to the baseline diversity of complete responders.

With no exception, relapse followed autologous stem cell transplantation in all patients, and brentuximab vedotin exposure varied. Classification of best responses gave complete response, partial response or progressive disease. The table came from immunoSEQ multiplex PCR; TCRdb's copy has only in-frame clones and leaves some out. The sample has under 95,000 clones, around 93% seen once; the top ten hold approximately 8.2%. This receptor was obtained from a human donor with classical Hodgkin lymphoma. Sample: peripheral blood mononuclear cells (PBMCs), taken at baseline. The chain joins TRBV13 to TRBJ2-3, with TRBD1 matching 10 bases. The CDR3 bases are TGTGCCAGCTCGGTACTGCGACAGGGGGCAGGGCAGTATTTT. This codes for CASSVLRQGAGQYF.